Listed below are T cell receptor beta chains from one sample, sequenced in a study of OX40 agonist ivuxolimab in advanced cancers. Measured with immunoSEQ multiplex PCR; TCRdb has only the in-frame clones, and not every one. The sample lists around 77,000 clones, more than 80% occurring once. Sequenced material: CD4+ or CD8+ T cells sorted from blood, taken in a trial of the OX40 agonist ivuxolimab. All receptors derive from an adult with an advanced solid tumor such as melanoma, head and neck, liver or kidney cancer. Both conserved end residues are part of each CDR3. D genes are given only for firm matches. Size is omitted from some rows. Given values are once, few, many or a class for expanded clones.

>once|TRBD1|TRBJ2-7|TRBV18
TGTGCCAGCTCCCTTGGAACAGGGGTCGACGAGCAGTACTTC
CASSLGTGVDEQYF
>.|TRBD1|TRBJ1-2|TRBV7-3
TGTGCCAGCAGCCCCGGGACAGGGGTCGGCTACACCTTC
CASSPGTGVGYTF
>.|.|TRBJ1-1|TRBV28
TGTGCCGGTGGTGGAGGGGGTTTTTCTCGTACTGAAGCTTTCTTT
CAGGGGGFSRTEAFF
>.|TRBD1|TRBJ1-2|TRBV6-5
TGTGCCAGCAGCCAGGGACAGCCCTATGGCTACACCTTC
CASSQGQPYGYTF
>once|TRBD2|TRBJ2-1|TRBV5-1
TGCGCCAGCAGCCCCGGGACTAGCGGGAGGGAGAATGAGCAGTTCTTC
CASSPGTSGRENEQFF
>once|TRBD1|TRBJ2-7|TRBV6-1
TGTGCCAGCAGTGGACGGGACAGGGGCGTTACCTACGAGCAGTACTTC
CASSGRDRGVTYEQYF
>.|.|TRBJ2-1|TRBV11-2
TGTGCCAGCAGCTTAGATAGATACCAAAATGAGCAGTTCTTC
CASSLDRYQNEQFF
>.|.|TRBJ1-2|TRBV19
TGTGCCAGTAGGCGACAGGCGCATGGCTACACCTTC
CASRRQAHGYTF
>once|.|TRBJ1-6|TRBV20-1
TGCAGCGCGGAGGGGGATTCACCCCTCCACTTT
CSAEGDSPLHF
>.|TRBD2|TRBJ2-3|TRBV4-1
TGCGCCAGCAGCCAAGACCGTAGCGGGGCGACAGATACGCAGTATTTT
CASSQDRSGATDTQYF
>.|TRBD2|TRBJ2-7|TRBV18
TGTGCCAGCTCACCACCGAGCGGGAGCTCCTACGAGCAGTACTTC
CASSPPSGSSYEQYF
>once|TRBD2|TRBJ2-1|TRBV4-3
TGCGCCAGCAGCCAACACGGGAGGGCCGGGTACAATGAGCAGTTCTTC
CASSQHGRAGYNEQFF
>.|TRBD1|TRBJ2-1|TRBV9
TGTGCCAGCAGCGGACAGGGATATGAGCAGTTCTTC
CASSGQGYEQFF
>.|.|TRBJ2-4|TRBV5-6
TGTGCCAGCAGCTTGGGACATATAGCCAAAAACATTCAGTACTTC
CASSLGHIAKNIQYF
>.|TRBD2|TRBJ2-1|TRBV2
TGTGCCAGCAGTCCTAGCGGGATGGGGAATGAGCAGTTCTTC
CASSPSGMGNEQFF
>.|.|TRBJ2-7|TRBV6-5
TGTGCCAGCAGTTACGATTACGAGCAGTACTTC
CASSYDYEQYF